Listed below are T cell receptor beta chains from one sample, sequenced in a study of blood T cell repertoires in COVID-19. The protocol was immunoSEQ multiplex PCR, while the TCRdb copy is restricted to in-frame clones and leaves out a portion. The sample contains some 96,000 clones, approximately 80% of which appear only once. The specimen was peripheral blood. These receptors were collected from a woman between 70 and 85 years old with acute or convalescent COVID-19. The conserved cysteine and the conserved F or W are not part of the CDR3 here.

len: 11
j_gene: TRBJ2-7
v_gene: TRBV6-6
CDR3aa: ASSYTGFGEQY

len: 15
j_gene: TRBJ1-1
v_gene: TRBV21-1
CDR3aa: ASPQDGQGIPSTEAF

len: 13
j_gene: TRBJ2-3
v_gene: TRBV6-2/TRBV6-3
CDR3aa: ASSYTSGGADTQY

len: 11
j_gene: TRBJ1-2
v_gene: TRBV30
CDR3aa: AWSVGTNYGYT

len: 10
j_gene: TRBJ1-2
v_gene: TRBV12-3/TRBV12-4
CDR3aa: ASSFPQYGYT

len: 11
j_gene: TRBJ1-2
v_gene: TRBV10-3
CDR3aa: AISESQSVGYT

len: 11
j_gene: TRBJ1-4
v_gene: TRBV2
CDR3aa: ASSDITGEKLF

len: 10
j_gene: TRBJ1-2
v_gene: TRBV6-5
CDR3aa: ASTHTSYGYT

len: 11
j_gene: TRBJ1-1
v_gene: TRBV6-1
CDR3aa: ASSEGRVTRAF

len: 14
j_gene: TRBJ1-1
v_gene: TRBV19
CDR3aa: ASSIVTGGMNTEAF

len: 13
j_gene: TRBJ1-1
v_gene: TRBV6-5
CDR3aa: ASNSEDRGFTEAF

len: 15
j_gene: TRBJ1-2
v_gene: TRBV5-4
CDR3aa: ASSLPPSGKANYGYT

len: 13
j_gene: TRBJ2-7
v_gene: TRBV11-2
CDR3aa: ASSSGTGTLYEQY

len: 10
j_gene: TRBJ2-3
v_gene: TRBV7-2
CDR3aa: ASSFQIDTQY

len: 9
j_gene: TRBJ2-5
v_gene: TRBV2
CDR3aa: ATGQGVTQY

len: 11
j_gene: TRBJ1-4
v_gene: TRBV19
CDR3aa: ASSISSGEKLF

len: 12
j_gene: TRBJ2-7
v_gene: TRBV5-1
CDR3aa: ASGAGAGAYEQY

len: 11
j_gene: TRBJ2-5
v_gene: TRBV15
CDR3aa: ATSGQAQETQY

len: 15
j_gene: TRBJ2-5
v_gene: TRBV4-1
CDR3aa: ASSRAVAGAPQETQY

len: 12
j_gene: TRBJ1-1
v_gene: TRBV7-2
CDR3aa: ASSLDRANTEAF

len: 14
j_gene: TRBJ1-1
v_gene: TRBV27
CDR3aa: ASSLSGRGVNTEAF

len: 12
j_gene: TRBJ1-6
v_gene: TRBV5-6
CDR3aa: ASSLGTGYSPLH

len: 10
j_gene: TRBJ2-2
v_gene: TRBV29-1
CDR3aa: SVARGTGELF

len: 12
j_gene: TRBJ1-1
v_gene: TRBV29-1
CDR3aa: SVVLGQANTEAF

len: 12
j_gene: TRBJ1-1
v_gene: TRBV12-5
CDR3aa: ASGRQGWSTEAF

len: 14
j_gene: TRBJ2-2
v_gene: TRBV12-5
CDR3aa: ASGLVHQRAPGELF

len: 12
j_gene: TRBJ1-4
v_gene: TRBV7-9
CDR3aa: ASSTGQDPLELF

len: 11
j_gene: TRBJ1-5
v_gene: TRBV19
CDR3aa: ASSWTDNQPQH

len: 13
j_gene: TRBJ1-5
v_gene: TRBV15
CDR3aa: ATSRVDREYQPQH

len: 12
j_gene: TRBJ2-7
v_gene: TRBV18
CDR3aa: ASSPKAGGDEQY

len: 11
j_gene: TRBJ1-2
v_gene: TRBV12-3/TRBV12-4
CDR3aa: ASSQTRQTGYT

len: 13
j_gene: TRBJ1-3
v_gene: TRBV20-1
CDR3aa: SASLYSWSGNTIY

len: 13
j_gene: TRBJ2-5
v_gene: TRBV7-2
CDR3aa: ASSPGTSGRETQY

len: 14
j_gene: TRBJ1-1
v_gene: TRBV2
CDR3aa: ASSDLPPGQVFRAF

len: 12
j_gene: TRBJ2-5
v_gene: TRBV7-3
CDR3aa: ASSLDPGEETQY

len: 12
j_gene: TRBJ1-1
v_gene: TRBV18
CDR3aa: ASSPGQGFTEAF

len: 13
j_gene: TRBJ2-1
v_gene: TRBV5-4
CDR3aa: ASSARAGGSNEQF

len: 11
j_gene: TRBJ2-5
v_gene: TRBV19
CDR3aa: ASRRNREETQY

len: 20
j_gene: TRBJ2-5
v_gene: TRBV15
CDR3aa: ATSRDVSYTGTSGLSRETQY

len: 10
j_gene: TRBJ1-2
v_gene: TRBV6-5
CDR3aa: ASRDRDYGYT

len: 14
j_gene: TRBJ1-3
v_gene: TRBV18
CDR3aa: ASSPTLADSGNTIY

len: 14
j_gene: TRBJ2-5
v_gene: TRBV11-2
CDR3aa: ASSLGATGGQETQY

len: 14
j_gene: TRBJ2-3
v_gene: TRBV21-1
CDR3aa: ASRGTSGGNTDTQY

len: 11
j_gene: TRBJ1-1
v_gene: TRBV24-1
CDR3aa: ATRNSMNTEAF